The T cell receptor (beta chain) described here comes from a study of CD8 T cells in ankylosing spondylitis. Libraries for TCR beta were made by quantitative 5'-RACE with molecular barcodes. TCRdb reprocessed the 5' RACE reads with MiXCR, giving one entry per CDR3 protein. The sample lists some 120,000 distinct CDR3 sequences, roughly an eighth seen once, with 2.5% to 3% in the top ten. General study points: Clones linked with disease were CD8+ and fairly uncommon in the peripheral blood. In reactive arthritis synovial fluid and blood, some motif variants had been reported before.

This clonotype was observed many times. Its matching antigen is unknown. V shed 0 bases and J shed 5 bases, with 7 bases lying between them. From germline, CDR1 is DFQATT and CDR2 SNEGSKA (reference sequence). CDR3 length: 12 amino acids. This clonotype originated in a female donor with ankylosing spondylitis or in good health (not recorded which). The gene calls are TRBV20-1 and TRBJ1-1, with D unresolved. Sample: blood, either unsorted or a sorted T cell fraction (not recorded which). In DNA form, the CDR3 reads TGCAGTGCTAGAGAGAGTGGGACTGAAGCTTTCTTT. The encoded protein is CSARESGTEAFF.